These 20 T cell receptor beta chains originate from one sample sequenced in a study of spatial heterogeneity in lung cancer. What these receptors recognize is not known. MiXCR, applied by TCRdb to the 5' RACE reads, yields one record per CDR3 protein. The sample holds some 13,000 distinct CDR3 sequences, about 4% seen once. Findings of the study overall: Tracking of tumor mutation counts was seen in expanded intratumoral alpha and beta TCR counts.

Time point given: sample taken at primary tumor resection. This material consisted of lung tumor tissue, taken at surgery. The source is a male donor with early-stage non-small cell lung cancer.

The rearrangement joins TRBV20-1 to TRBJ2-7, with D perhaps assigned TRBD1 or TRBD2 (5 bases each). There are 15 residues in the CDR3. The germline gives CDR1 DFQATT, CDR2 SNEGSKA (reference sequence). Trimming took 6 bases from V and 7 from J, leaving 25 bases between them. The DNA of the CDR3 is TGCAGTGCCAGCCGACACGGGGCAGCTACGGGGGAGCAGTACTTC. Residues: CSASRHGAATGEQYF.

Judged by abundance, this clonotype is medium-sized. This chain joins TRBV29-1 and TRBJ1-1; possible D gene TRBD1, 6 bases. In germline, CDR1 is SQVTM, CDR2 ANQGSEA. This CDR3 has 14 amino acids. Trimming pared 2 bases from V and 0 bases from J, leaving 10 bases between. The CDR3 nucleotides read TGCAGCGTTGAAAATACAGGGATGAACACTGAAGCTTTCTTT. Translation gives CSVENTGMNTEAFF.

To note about this clonotype: A much larger clonotype is one base distant, so this may be a read error. The chain couples TRBV20-1 to TRBJ2-7; unclear D gene. CDR3 size: 10 residues. Deletions cut 5 bases from V and 7 bases from J, with 9 bases between. CDR1 DFQATT and CDR2 SNEGSKA come from the germline V gene (reference sequence). The DNA for the CDR3 is TGCAGTGCTGGGTCAGCGGAGCAGTACTTC. Translating it yields CSAGSAEQYF.

This clonotype was found a few times. V is TRBV1 and J is TRBJ1-2; the D call TRBD1 from the table was never checked on the DNA. TRBV1 is marked as a pseudogene. CDR3 length equals 18 residues. The CDR3 sequence is CTSSPLWLEQAGSYGYNF. For the CDR3, the DNA is TGCACCAGCAGCCCTTTATGGTTGGAACAGGCCGGGAGCTATGGCTACAACTTC.

This clonotype was seen at least ten times. The chain is built from TRBV20-1 and TRBJ1-5; the match to TRBD1 covers 8 bases. Germline CDR1 DFQATT, CDR2 SNEGSKA (reference sequence). The J segment lost 0 bases and the V segment lost 0 bases, leaving 7 bases of the junction unmatched. This CDR3 is built from 17 residues. CDR3 DNA sequence: TGCAGTGCTAGAGATAACAGGGGGATCGGTAGCAATCAGCCCCAGCATTTT. This sequence encodes CSARDNRGIGSNQPQHF.

Relative to its sample, this clonotype is medium-sized. The V gene is TRBV4-2, the J gene TRBJ2-7; D uncertain. The germline V and J ends were trimmed by 1 base and 6 bases, with 16 bases remaining between them. Per the germline V gene, CDR1 is LGHNA and CDR2 is YNFKEQ. The CDR3 is 15 amino acids. The CDR3 nucleotides read TGTGCCAGCAGCCAAGTAGAGGAATTGGTCCCCGAGCAGTACTTC. It specifies CASSQVEELVPEQYF.

The rearrangement uses TRBV9 and TRBJ2-5, with 8 bases fitting TRBD2. With V trimmed by 6 bases and J by 1 base, 5 bases remained unmatched. The CDR3 has 14 residues. Germline loops: CDR1 SGDLS, CDR2 YYNGEE. DNA for the CDR3: TGTGCCAGCAATGCGGGAGGCTTCCAAGAGACCCAGTACTTC. Translation gives CASNAGGFQETQYF.

This clonotype is classed as medium-sized. The CDR3 coding sequence is TGTGCCAGCAGTCTGATTCGGCCCACCGGGGAGCTGTTTTTT. Amino acids: CASSLIRPTGELFF. The chain joins TRBV27 to TRBJ2-2; D not resolved. V was cut by 5 bases and J by 4 bases, with 11 bases left in between. Germline-derived CDR1 and CDR2 are MNHEY and SMNVEV (reference sequence). The CDR3 extends over 14 amino acids.

This clonotype turned up a few times. The chain couples TRBV20-1 to TRBJ2-5; TRBD1 aligns across 8 bases. This CDR3 region has 14 residues. Germline V lookup: CDR1 DFQATT, CDR2 SNEGSKA (reference sequence). The junction had 7 bases not matched to a gene; V was cut back by 3 bases and J by 4 bases. CDR3 sequence (DNA): TGCAGTGCTAGCGCAGGGGGCGGAGGAGAGACCCAGTACTTC. Translation: CSASAGGGGETQYF.

This clonotype was detected ten times or more. The chain combines TRBV4-2 with TRBJ1-3; D may be TRBD1 (6 bases). Germline CDR1 reads LGHNA; CDR2 reads YNFKEQ. There are 13 residues in the CDR3. V lost 2 bases to trimming and J lost 8 bases, with 10 bases between them. CDR3 region: CASSQTQGDTIYF. The CDR3 coding sequence is TGTGCCAGCAGCCAAACACAGGGCGACACCATATATTTT.

Only a few counts were recorded for this clonotype. V usage is TRBV27 and J usage is TRBJ2-3; 11 bases map to TRBD2. This CDR3 contains 16 residues. V shed 7 bases, J shed 1 base, and the junction held 7 bases outside the gene matches. Germline V gives CDR1 MNHEY, CDR2 SMNVEV (reference sequence). CDR3 loop: CASNYGTSGGTDTQYF. As DNA, the CDR3 is TGTGCCAGCAACTACGGGACTAGCGGTGGCACAGATACGCAGTATTTT.

This clonotype was counted at least ten times. This sequence joins TRBV3-1 and TRBJ2-5; 10 positions agree with TRBD2. From germline, CDR1 is LGHDT and CDR2 YNNKEL (reference sequence). V shed 3 bases, J shed 1 base, and the junction held 8 bases outside the gene matches. The CDR3 has 17 amino acids. The CDR3 bases are TGTGCCAGCAGCCATATCCGGTTAGCGGGAGGCCAAGAGACCCAGTACTTC. Translation gives CASSHIRLAGGQETQYF.

This clonotype is deemed large (0.1 to 1%). The gene calls are TRBV20-1 and TRBJ1-5; 7 nucleotides align to TRBD1. Trimming removed 3 bases from V and 4 bases from J; junction bases left unmatched: 3. The germline CDR1 and CDR2 sequences are DFQATT and SNEGSKA (reference sequence). There are 13 residues in the CDR3. This CDR3 reads CSARDRRNQPQHF. The CDR3 nucleotides read TGCAGTGCTAGGGACAGGAGGAATCAGCCCCAGCATTTT.

This clonotype was counted many times. This chain uses TRBV18 with TRBJ1-5; no reliable D call. The CDR3 is 15 amino acids. Germline-derived CDR1 and CDR2 are KGHSH and LQKENI. Trimming took off 5 bases at V and 0 bases at J, with 11 bases between the two ends. This chain's CDR3 is CASSFEAYSNQPQHF. The CDR3 bases are TGTGCCAGCTCATTCGAAGCTTATAGCAATCAGCCCCAGCATTTT.

A note on this clonotype: Possible read error: a much larger clone is one base away. The chain recombines TRBV5-1 with TRBJ2-1; no clear D. V was shortened by 7 bases and J by 9 bases, with 20 bases between the two germline ends. There are 14 residues in the CDR3. The V gene's germline CDR1 is SGHRS and CDR2 YFSETQ. The chain's CDR3 is CASEAGSRAGEQFF. The CDR3 DNA reads as TGCGCCAGCGAGGCCGGTAGTAGGGCAGGTGAGCAGTTCTTC. The whole variable domain, remainder taken from reference TRBV5-1 and TRBJ2-1, is KAGVTQTPRYLIKTRGQQVTLSCSPISGHRSVSWYQQTPGQGLQFLFEYFSETQRNKGNFPGRFSGRQFSNSRSEMNVSTLELGDSALYLCASEAGSRAGEQFFGPGTRLTVL.

Many counts were recorded for this clonotype. The rearrangement links TRBV20-1 to TRBJ2-7; D might be TRBD2 (5 bases). Trimming shortened V by 3 bases and J by 7 bases, and 13 bases separated the two germline ends. Germline CDR1 DFQATT, CDR2 SNEGSKA (reference sequence). The length of the CDR3 is 12 residues. The CDR3 reads CSASSVGEEQYF. The DNA of the CDR3 is TGCAGTGCTAGTAGCGTCGGAGAGGAGCAGTACTTC.

This clonotype occurred once. This chain connects TRBV20-1 to TRBJ2-2, with 8 nucleotides matching TRBD1. Germline V CDR1 and CDR2: DFQATT, SNEGSKA (reference sequence). The CDR3 runs to 15 residues. Trimming took 3 bases from V and 3 from J; bases not matched to a gene: 6. The CDR3: CSASSGTGYTGELFF. CDR3 in DNA: TGCAGTGCTAGCTCCGGGACAGGTTACACCGGGGAGCTGTTTTTT.

This clonotype is categorized as medium-sized. In DNA, the CDR3 is TGTGCCAGCAGCTTTAGGCTTGGGGACTTACTAGATACGCAGTATTTT. This sequence encodes CASSFRLGDLLDTQYF. V gene TRBV3-1 combines with J gene TRBJ2-3, with D perhaps matching TRBD2 (6 bases). Trimming removed 5 bases at V and 5 bases at J, with 20 bases between. The CDR3 covers 16 residues. Germline loops: CDR1 LGHDT, CDR2 YNNKEL (reference sequence).

There are many counts of this clonotype. V and J are TRBV3-1 and TRBJ1-4; 8 nucleotides align to TRBD1. V was pared by 4 bases and J by 5 bases, with 6 bases of the junction left unmatched. Germline assignment: CDR1 LGHDT and CDR2 YNNKEL (reference sequence). The CDR3 spans 15 residues. CDR3 sequence (DNA): TGTGCCAGCAGCCTCAGGACAGGGACGAATGAAAAACTGTTTTTT. Translated: CASSLRTGTNEKLFF.

This clonotype has at least ten counts. This rearrangement joins TRBV5-1 to TRBJ1-1; D is unresolved. The CDR3 sequence is 14 residues long. Per the germline V gene, CDR1 is SGHRS and CDR2 is YFSETQ. Trimming left V 1 base short and J 1 base short, with 8 bases between. CDR3 amino acids: CASSLTERNTEAFF. CDR3 DNA: TGCGCCAGCAGCTTGACAGAAAGGAACACTGAAGCTTTCTTT.